The 18 T cell receptor beta chains below come from one sample, sequenced in a study of metastatic and nonmetastatic thyroid tumors. Not a single patient had been given any form of treatment at any point before undergoing thyroid surgery. MiXCR reprocessed the PCR reads for TCRdb. The sample has 50,000 to 60,000 clones; approximately 15% are singletons. The specimen was blood. These receptors all stem from a female donor with papillary thyroid cancer or a benign thyroid nodule (not recorded which). Some clones in this sample may be carry-over from other donors' samples.

The sample holds many counts of this clone. The CDR3 DNA reads as TGTGCCAGCAGCCCCTCACGACGGATCTCTGGGGCCAACGTCCTGACTTTC. Translation gives CASSPSRRISGANVLTF. V usage is TRBV12-3 or TRBV12-4 and J usage is TRBJ2-6; no clear D gene. Trimming removed 6 bases from V and 0 bases from J, with 15 bases in between. This CDR3 is built from 17 residues.

This clone was seen more than once but under ten times. The chain combines TRBV28 with TRBJ2-7, with 14 bases identical to TRBD2. Trimming cost V 6 bases and J 2 bases; bases outside gene matches: 9. The CDR3 loop spans 17 amino acids. Germline CDR1 MDHEN, CDR2 SYDVKM. In DNA, the CDR3 is TGTGCCAGCAGGATCACCGGGACTAGCGGGGGAGCCTACGAGCAGTACTTC. As protein: CASRITGTSGGAYEQYF. The full variable domain, rest sourced from reference TRBV28 and TRBJ2-7, is DVKVTQSSRYLVKRTGEKVFLECVQDMDHENMFWYRQDPGLGLRLIYFSYDVKMKEKGDIPEGYSVSREKKERFSLILESASTNQTSMYLCASRITGTSGGAYEQYFGPGTRLTVT.

This clone was counted between two and nine times. The chain recombines TRBV6-1 with TRBJ1-5; no definite D call. Trimming stripped 6 bases from V and 4 bases from J, with 10 bases between. CDR1 and CDR2 from the germline V gene are MNHNS and SASEGT. The CDR3 has 13 amino acids. CDR3 amino acids: CASRVDGNQPQHF. CDR3 nucleotides: TGTGCCAGCAGGGTCGACGGGAATCAGCCCCAGCATTTT.

Ten or more counts support this clone. The gene calls are TRBV20-1 and TRBJ2-3; no clear D gene. Germline V gene data show CDR1 as DFQATT and CDR2 as SNEGSKA (reference sequence). The CDR3 covers 15 residues. Trimming cost V 0 bases and J 2 bases, with 12 bases left between them. In DNA form, the CDR3 reads TGCAGTGCTAGAGATCCGACAAACCCCACAGATACGCAGTATTTT. As protein: CSARDPTNPTDTQYF.

This clone has a handful of counts. The rearrangement joins TRBV6-2 or TRBV6-3 to TRBJ1-6; D remains ambiguous. V was clipped by 2 bases and J by 11 bases, with 10 bases between them. The CDR3 length is 13 residues. The germline CDR1 and CDR2 sequences are MNHEY and SVGEGT. CDR3 sequence reads: CASSYDDGAPLHF. Here the CDR3 DNA reads TGTGCCAGCAGTTACGACGACGGAGCACCCCTCCACTTT.

In this sample, this clone turned up many times. The rearrangement links TRBV29-1 to TRBJ1-1; the D is unclear. Germline V lookup: CDR1 SQVTM, CDR2 ANQGSEA. The CDR3 contains 12 residues. The germline V and J ends were trimmed by 5 bases and 3 bases, with 10 bases remaining between them. The CDR3 DNA reads as TGCAGCGTTCTAGGCCCGGACACTGAAGCTTTCTTT. Translation: CSVLGPDTEAFF.

The chain employs TRBV4-1 and TRBJ2-7, with D maybe TRBD1 (5 bases). This CDR3 has 16 amino acids. Trimming shortened V by 0 bases and J by 6 bases, and 18 bases separated the two germline ends. Germline values: CDR1 MGHRA, CDR2 YSYEKL. The DNA of the CDR3 is TGCGCCAGCAGCCAAGATCGCAGGGTCCTTCGTGGCGAGCAGTACTTC. Amino acids: CASSQDRRVLRGEQYF.

This clone was observed a few times. Possible read error: a much larger clone is one base away. This CDR3 is CASSLNHGTEAFF. CDR3 in DNA: TGTGCCAGTAGCCTCAACCACGGCACTGAAGCTTTCTTT. The rearrangement joins TRBV19 to TRBJ1-1; D is undetermined. Germline V lookup: CDR1 LNHDA, CDR2 SQIVND (reference sequence). V was clipped by 6 bases and J by 4 bases, with 12 bases between them. There are 13 residues in the CDR3.

The chain joins TRBV2 to TRBJ2-7, with no clear D. The CDR3 has 12 residues. V was trimmed by 6 bases and J by 9 bases, leaving 15 bases between them. Germline CDR1 reads SNHLY; CDR2 reads FYNNEI. This CDR3 reads CASSGSPFGQYF. CDR3 bases: TGTGCCAGCAGCGGGTCACCCTTTGGGCAGTACTTC.

There are a few counts of this clone. A much larger clone is a single base away; this may be a read error. This sequence joins TRBV28 and TRBJ2-3; D assignment may be TRBD1 or TRBD2 (5 bases each). This CDR3 is built from 12 residues. Germline V lookup: CDR1 MDHEN, CDR2 SYDVKM. The V and J ends lost 7 bases and 6 bases respectively, with 11 bases between them. The CDR3: CASIRGEDTQYF. CDR3 nucleotides: TGTGCCAGCATCCGAGGGGAGGATACGCAGTATTTT.

This clone was observed a few times. The chain has TRBV5-4 and TRBJ2-1; 14 bases map to TRBD2. Germline CDR1 is SGHNT and CDR2 is YYREEE (reference sequence). V was clipped by 2 bases and J by 2 bases; unmatched bases: 6. This CDR3 contains 18 residues. The CDR3 nucleotides read TGTGCCAGCAGCTTCAAGGGACTAGCGGGAGCCCCCTACAATGAGCAGTTCTTC. As protein: CASSFKGLAGAPYNEQFF. The whole variable domain, remainder taken from reference TRBV5-4 and TRBJ2-1, is ETGVTQSPTHLIKTRGQQVTLRCSSQSGHNTVSWYQQALGQGPQFIFQYYREEENGRGNFPPRFSGLQFPNYSSELNVNALELDDSALYLCASSFKGLAGAPYNEQFFGPGTRLTVL.

This clone was counted ten times or more. The chain couples TRBV15 to TRBJ2-2; D possibly corresponds to TRBD2 (7 bases). Germline V gene sequence: CDR1 LNHNV, CDR2 YYDKDF (reference sequence). This CDR3 spans 14 amino acids. Trimming stripped 1 base from V and 10 bases from J, with 13 bases between. The CDR3 coding sequence is TGTGCCACCAGCAGAGCCGGGGGGCGCGAGGAGCTGTTTTTT. This gives the protein CATSRAGGREELFF.

V gene TRBV5-1 combines with J gene TRBJ2-7; TRBD1 might be the D (6 bases). Germline CDR1 and CDR2: SGHRS and YFSETQ. The CDR3 covers 14 residues. The V and J ends lost 8 bases and 8 bases respectively, with 23 bases between them. The CDR3 nucleotides read TGCGCCAGTAGCCCCCAGACAGGCGGTCACCAGCAGTACTTC. Translated: CASSPQTGGHQQYF. Together with reference TRBV5-1 and TRBJ2-7, the CDR3 gives the full variable domain: KAGVTQTPRYLIKTRGQQVTLSCSPISGHRSVSWYQQTPGQGLQFLFEYFSETQRNKGNFPGRFSGRQFSNSRSEMNVSTLELGDSALYLCASSPQTGGHQQYFGPGTRLTVT.

In this sample, this clone turned up many times. The CDR3 spells CAWSGDFTTNNEQFF. In nucleotides, the CDR3 is TGTGCCTGGAGCGGAGACTTTACCACCAACAATGAGCAGTTCTTC. V is TRBV30 and J is TRBJ2-1; D uncertain. Between the trimmed V and J ends, which lost 3 bases and 5 bases, there was a span of 17 bases. CDR3 length: 15 residues. Looked up from germline, CDR1 is GTSNPN and CDR2 is SVGIG (reference sequence).

This clone has a count of ten or more. The same CDR3 is also encoded by other DNA sequences in this sample. The CDR3 DNA reads as TGTGCCAGCAGCCCGCCTTGGGGACGGCTTAATCAGCCCCAGCATTTT. Translation: CASSPPWGRLNQPQHF. The chain couples TRBV28 to TRBJ1-5, with D possibly TRBD1 on 5 matching bases. Germline CDR1 is MDHEN and CDR2 is SYDVKM. The V gene lost 6 bases and the J gene lost 4 bases, with 19 bases spanning the gap. The CDR3 has 16 residues. The full variable domain, in which reference TRBV28 and TRBJ1-5 provide the parts outside the CDR3, is DVKVTQSSRYLVKRTGEKVFLECVQDMDHENMFWYRQDPGLGLRLIYFSYDVKMKEKGDIPEGYSVSREKKERFSLILESASTNQTSMYLCASSPPWGRLNQPQHFGDGTRLSIL.

This clone was recorded once. This could be a read error, since a much larger clone is one nucleotide away. Other nucleotide sequences in the sample specify the same CDR3. In nucleotides, the CDR3 is TGTGCCAGCAGCGTAGGTGGTACCGGGGAGCTGTTTTTT. Its protein is CASSVGGTGELFF. The chain employs TRBV9 and TRBJ2-2; D remains unclear. Trimming pared 0 bases from V and 5 bases from J, leaving 5 bases between. The length of the CDR3 is 13 residues. Per germline, CDR1 SGDLS and CDR2 YYNGEE.

This clone was counted ten times or more. This chain uses TRBV20-1 with TRBJ2-3; D possibly corresponds to TRBD2 (6 bases). The CDR3 is made up of 15 amino acids. The germline V and J ends were trimmed by 5 bases and 2 bases, with 17 bases remaining between them. Germline V lookup: CDR1 DFQATT, CDR2 SNEGSKA (reference sequence). The CDR3: CSARGVVDPTDTQYF. CDR3 bases: TGCAGTGCTCGCGGGGTTGTAGACCCCACAGATACGCAGTATTTT.

This clone was recorded at least ten times. The chain links TRBV6-4 to TRBJ2-1; 8 bases fit TRBD1. J lost 7 bases, V lost 6 bases, and 14 bases had no gene match. This CDR3 contains 16 residues. Germline lookup yields CDR1 MRHNA and CDR2 SNTAGT. The DNA for the CDR3 is TGTGCCAGCAGCAAAGAGCCCGGGACAGGTTATAATGAGCAGTTCTTC. Translation: CASSKEPGTGYNEQFF.